These 8 T cell receptor beta chains originate from one sample sequenced in a study of blood T cells in healthy people across ages. A J-beta primer mix and a sample-barcoded 5' primer were used in a second PCR of about 7 to 12 cycles. MiXCR was run by TCRdb on the 5' RACE reads, yielding one entry per CDR3 protein. The table records about 970,000 distinct CDR3 sequences, roughly 51% of them present only once. Sequenced sample: blood. All receptors come from an older woman in good health.

This clonotype occurred a few times. The V call is TRBV13, the J call TRBJ2-1, with 8 bases lining up with TRBD2. Germline V lookup: CDR1 PRHDT, CDR2 FYEKMQ (reference sequence). V gave up 9 bases and J gave up 0 bases; unmatched junction bases: 4. This CDR3 contains 14 residues. DNA for the CDR3: TGTGCCAGTAAGCGGGAGAGCTCCTACAATGAGCAGTTCTTC. Translation: CASKRESSYNEQFF.

In this sample, this clonotype turned up many times. V usage is TRBV29-1 and J usage is TRBJ2-1; D gene ambiguous. Deletions cut 4 bases from V and 3 bases from J, with 13 bases between. Per germline, CDR1 SQVTM and CDR2 ANQGSEA. The CDR3 covers 14 residues. Written as DNA, the CDR3 is TGCAGCGTTGCAAGGGATCCAGGCTACAATGAGCAGTTCTTC. This gives the protein CSVARDPGYNEQFF.

As for this clonotype: The junction shows a germline mismatch at one end, possibly a read error. The chain employs TRBV20-1 and TRBJ2-3, with D possibly matching TRBD1 (6 bases). The CDR3 spans 13 residues. Germline lookup yields CDR1 DFQATT and CDR2 SNEGSKA (reference sequence). The CDR3 DNA is TGCAGTGCCAACAGACAGGTCCCAGATACGCGGTATTTT. It is translated as CSANRQVPDTRYF.

The chain combines TRBV5-1 with TRBJ2-3, with TRBD2 matching 9 bases. J lost 0 bases, V lost 3 bases, and 8 bases had no gene match. In germline, CDR1 is SGHRS, CDR2 YFSETQ. This CDR3 spans 17 amino acids. CDR3 amino acids: CASSSSSSGKSTDTQYF. CDR3 nucleotide sequence: TGCGCCAGCAGCTCCTCCTCTAGCGGGAAAAGCACAGATACGCAGTATTTT.

This clonotype turned up a few times. V is TRBV10-3 and J is TRBJ2-6; D unclear. CDR1 is ENHRY, CDR2 SYGVKD, per germline. This CDR3 is 15 amino acids long. This chain's CDR3 is CAKGWGSSGANVLTF. CDR3 coding DNA: TGTGCAAAAGGGTGGGGTAGTTCTGGGGCCAACGTCCTGACTTTC.

The gene calls are TRBV20-1 and TRBJ2-1; tentative D call: TRBD2 (6 bases). V lost 6 bases, J lost 7 bases, and 19 bases lay in between. The CDR3 consists of 14 residues. Germline CDR1 DFQATT, CDR2 SNEGSKA (reference sequence). CDR3 DNA: TGCAGTGCGCACAACGGGGGTAAGGGAAATGAGCAGTTCTTC. This codes for CSAHNGGKGNEQFF.

This clonotype was seen only a few times. The chain has TRBV7-2 and TRBJ2-1; D is uncertain. Germline V lookup: CDR1 SGHTA, CDR2 FQGNSA. Trimming cost V 4 bases and J 3 bases, with 4 bases left between them. The CDR3 loop spans 12 amino acids. CDR3 loop: CASSYSYNEQFF. For the CDR3, the DNA is TGTGCCAGCAGCTACAGCTACAATGAGCAGTTCTTC.

This clonotype was seen a few times. The chain has TRBV27 and TRBJ1-6, with TRBD1 as a possible D gene (5 bases). Trimming removed 7 bases from V and 4 bases from J, with 11 bases in between. This CDR3 contains 14 residues. The germline gives CDR1 MNHEY, CDR2 SMNVEV (reference sequence). The CDR3: CASTTVPYNSPLHF. CDR3 in DNA: TGTGCCAGCACGACAGTTCCTTATAATTCACCCCTCCACTTT.